The present T cell receptor beta chain was sequenced within a study of control samples from healthy donors and cancer patients. This CDR3 region has 12 residues. V lost 3 bases and J 7 bases, leaving 6 bases between the germline ends. Germline assignment: CDR1 MNHEY and CDR2 SMNVEV (reference sequence). Generated by immunoSEQ multiplex PCR, the TCRdb table keeps only in-frame clones and is missing some. Of about 130,000 clones in the sample, approximately 92% were seen once. This TCR derives from a man at least 80 years old with head and neck cancer. The sample was PBMCs. The chain has TRBV27 and TRBJ2-2; D is unclear. As DNA, the CDR3 is TGTGCCAGCAGTTTCCCGAACGGGGAGCTGTTTTTT. Encoded protein: CASSFPNGELFF.